Here is one TCR beta chain with its context. Trimming pared 1 base from V and 0 bases from J, leaving 9 bases between. This CDR3 is built from 15 residues. Germline CDR1 LGHDT, CDR2 YNNKEL (reference sequence). The cohort comprised adults aged roughly 18 to 95 years residing in 20 to 30 US areas. Per the authors' pipeline: Counts of nucleated cells, estimated from reference gene primer amplification, were obtained. The assay was immunoSEQ multiplex PCR, and TCRdb's table has in-frame clones only and misses some. That table furnishes V, J and clone size, whereas the DNA furnished D and trimming. The sample shows approximately 200,000 clones, more than 80% of them seen only once. This specimen belongs to a study of blood T cell repertoires in COVID-19. Background on the study: The study drew acute and convalescent COVID-19 samples from the United States, Italy and Spain. T cells, B-cell-depleted T cells, or PBMCs supplied cDNA or gDNA.

The sample consisted of PBMCs or T cells enriched from blood (not recorded which). The TCR sequence derives from a man aged 40-49 years who had recovered from COVID-19. This chain joins TRBV3-1 (or the pseudogene TRBV3-2) and TRBJ1-1, with D possibly being TRBD1 (5 bases). In DNA form, the CDR3 reads TGTGCCAGCAGCCAAGTAGACAGTTTGAACACTGAAGCTTTCTTT. Translating gives CASSQVDSLNTEAFF.